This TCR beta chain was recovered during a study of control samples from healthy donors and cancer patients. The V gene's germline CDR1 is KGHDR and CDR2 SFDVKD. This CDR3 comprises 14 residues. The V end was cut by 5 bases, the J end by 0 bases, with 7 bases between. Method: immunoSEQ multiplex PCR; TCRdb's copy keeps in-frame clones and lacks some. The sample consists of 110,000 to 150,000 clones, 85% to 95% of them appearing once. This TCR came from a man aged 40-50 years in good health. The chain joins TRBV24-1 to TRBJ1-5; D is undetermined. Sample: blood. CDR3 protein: CATSVWDSNQPQHF. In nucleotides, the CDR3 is TGTGCCACCAGTGTTTGGGATAGCAATCAGCCCCAGCATTTT.